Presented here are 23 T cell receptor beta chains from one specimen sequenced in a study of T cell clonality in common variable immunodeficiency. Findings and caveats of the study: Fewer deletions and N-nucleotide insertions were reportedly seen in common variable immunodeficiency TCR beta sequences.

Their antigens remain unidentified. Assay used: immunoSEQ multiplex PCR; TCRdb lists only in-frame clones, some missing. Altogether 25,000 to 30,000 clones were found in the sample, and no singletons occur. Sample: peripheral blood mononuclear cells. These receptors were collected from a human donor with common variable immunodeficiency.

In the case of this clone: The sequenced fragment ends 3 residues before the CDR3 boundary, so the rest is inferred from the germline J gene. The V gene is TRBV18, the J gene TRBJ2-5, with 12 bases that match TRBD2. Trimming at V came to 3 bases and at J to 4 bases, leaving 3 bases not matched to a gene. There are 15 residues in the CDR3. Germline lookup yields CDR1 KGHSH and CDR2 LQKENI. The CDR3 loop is CASSPTSGRLETQYF. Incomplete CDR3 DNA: TGTGCCAGCTCACCTACTAGCGGGAGGTTAGAGACC. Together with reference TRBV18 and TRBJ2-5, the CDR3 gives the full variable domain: NAGVMQNPRHLVRRRGQEARLRCSPMKGHSHVYWYRQLPEEGLKFMVYLQKENIIDESGMPKERFSAEFPKEGPSILRIQQVVRGDSAAYFCASSPTSGRLETQYFGPGTRLLVL.

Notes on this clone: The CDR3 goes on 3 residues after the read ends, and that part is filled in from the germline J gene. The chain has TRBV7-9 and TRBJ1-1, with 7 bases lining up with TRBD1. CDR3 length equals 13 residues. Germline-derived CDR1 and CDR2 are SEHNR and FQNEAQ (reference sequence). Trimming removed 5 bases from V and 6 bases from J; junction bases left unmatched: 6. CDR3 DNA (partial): TGTGCCAGCAGCCGGATCGACAGGGCTGAA. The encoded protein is CASSRIDRAE. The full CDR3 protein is CASSRIDRAEAFF.

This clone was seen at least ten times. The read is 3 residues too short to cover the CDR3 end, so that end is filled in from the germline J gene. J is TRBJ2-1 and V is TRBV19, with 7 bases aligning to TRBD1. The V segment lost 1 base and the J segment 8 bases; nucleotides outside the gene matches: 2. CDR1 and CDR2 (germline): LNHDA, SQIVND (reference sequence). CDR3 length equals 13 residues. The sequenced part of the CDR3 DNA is TGTGCCAGTAGTATAGTAGGGGGCCATGAG. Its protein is CASSIVGGHE. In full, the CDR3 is CASSIVGGHEQFF.

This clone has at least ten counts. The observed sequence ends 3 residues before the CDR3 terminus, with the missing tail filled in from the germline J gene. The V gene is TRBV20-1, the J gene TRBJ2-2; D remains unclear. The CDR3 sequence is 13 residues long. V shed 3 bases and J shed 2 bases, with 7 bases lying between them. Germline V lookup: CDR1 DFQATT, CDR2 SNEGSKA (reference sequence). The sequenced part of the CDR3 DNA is TGCAGTGCTAGTCGTTTTAACACCGGGGAG. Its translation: CSASRFNTGE. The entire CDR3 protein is CSASRFNTGELFF.

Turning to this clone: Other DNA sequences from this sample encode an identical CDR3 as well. The sequenced CDR3 bases are TGTGCCAGCAGCTTAGCGGGGACAGGACCTTATGGC. Translated: CASSLAGTGPYG. The entire CDR3 protein reads CASSLAGTGPYGYTF. The rearrangement uses TRBV7-9 and TRBJ1-2; 8 positions match TRBD1. The read is 3 residues too short to cover the CDR3 end, so that end is filled in from the germline J gene. J gave up 5 bases and V 0 bases, and 5 bases lay outside the gene matches. The CDR3 loop spans 15 amino acids. Germline values: CDR1 SEHNR, CDR2 FQNEAQ (reference sequence).

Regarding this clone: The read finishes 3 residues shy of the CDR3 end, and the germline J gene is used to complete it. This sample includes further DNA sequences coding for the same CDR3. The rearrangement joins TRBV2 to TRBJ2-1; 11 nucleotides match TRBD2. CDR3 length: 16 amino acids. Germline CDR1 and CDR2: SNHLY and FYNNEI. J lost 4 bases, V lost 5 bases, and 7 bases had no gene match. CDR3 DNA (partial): TGTGCCAGCAGTCCTTATGGGACTAGCGGTTACAATGAG. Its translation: CASSPYGTSGYNE. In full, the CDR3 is CASSPYGTSGYNEQFF.

The CDR3 sequence: CASSPQTSGRETQYF. The DNA read from the CDR3 is TGTGCCAGCAGCCCACAGACTAGCGGGAGAGAGACC. J is TRBJ2-5 and V is TRBV7-3, with 12 nucleotides matching TRBD2. Coverage ceases 3 residues before the CDR3 finishes, and the germline J gene fills in the end. There are 15 residues in the CDR3. Trimming cost V 5 bases and J 4 bases; bases outside gene matches: 5. Germline V gene data show CDR1 as SGHTA and CDR2 as FQGTGA.

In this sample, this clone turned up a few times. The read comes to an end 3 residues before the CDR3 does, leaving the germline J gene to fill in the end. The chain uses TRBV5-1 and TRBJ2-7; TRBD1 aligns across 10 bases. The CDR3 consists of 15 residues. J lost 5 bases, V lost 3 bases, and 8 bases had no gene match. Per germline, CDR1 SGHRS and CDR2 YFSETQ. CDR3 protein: CASSWMGQGLDEQYF. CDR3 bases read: TGCGCCAGCAGCTGGATGGGACAGGGGTTAGACGAG.

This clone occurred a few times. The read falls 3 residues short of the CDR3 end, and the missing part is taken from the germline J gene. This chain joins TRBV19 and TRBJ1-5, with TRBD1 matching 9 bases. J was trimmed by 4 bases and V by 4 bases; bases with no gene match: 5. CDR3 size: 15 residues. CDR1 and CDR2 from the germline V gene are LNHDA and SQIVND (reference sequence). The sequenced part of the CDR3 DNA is TGTGCCAGTAGTACCCCAGACAGGGGGAATCAGCCC. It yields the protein CASSTPDRGNQP. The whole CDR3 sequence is CASSTPDRGNQPQHF.

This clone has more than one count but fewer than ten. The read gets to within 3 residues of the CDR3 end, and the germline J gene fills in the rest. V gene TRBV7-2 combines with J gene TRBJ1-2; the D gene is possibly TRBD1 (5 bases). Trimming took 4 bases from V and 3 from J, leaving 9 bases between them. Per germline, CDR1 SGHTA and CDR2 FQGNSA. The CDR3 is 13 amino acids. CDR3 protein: CASSYGAYYGYTF. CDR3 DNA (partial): TGTGCCAGCAGCTATGGGGCTTACTATGGC.

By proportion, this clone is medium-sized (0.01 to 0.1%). The sequenced CDR3 bases are TGCAGCGTTCTACAGGATAAGAACACTGAA. It codes for CSVLQDKNTE. The complete CDR3 reads CSVLQDKNTEAFF. The chain links TRBV29-1 to TRBJ1-1; TRBD1 might be the D (5 bases). The read halts 3 residues ahead of the CDR3 end, with the missing end drawn from the germline J gene. Germline-derived CDR1 and CDR2 are SQVTM and ANQGSEA. V was trimmed by 5 bases and J by 1 base, leaving 11 bases between them. CDR3 size: 13 residues.

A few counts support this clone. The CDR3 sequence: CAWSVGQGEQFF. The CDR3 bases that were read are TGTGCCTGGAGTGTTGGGCAGGGTGAG. The V call is TRBV30, the J call TRBJ2-1, with D perhaps TRBD1 (5 bases). The CDR3 end is not reached by the read, which stops 3 residues before it; the germline J gene fills it in. The length of the CDR3 is 12 residues. Trimming took 0 bases from V and 9 from J, leaving 9 bases between them. The germline CDR1 and CDR2 sequences are GTSNPN and SVGIG (reference sequence).

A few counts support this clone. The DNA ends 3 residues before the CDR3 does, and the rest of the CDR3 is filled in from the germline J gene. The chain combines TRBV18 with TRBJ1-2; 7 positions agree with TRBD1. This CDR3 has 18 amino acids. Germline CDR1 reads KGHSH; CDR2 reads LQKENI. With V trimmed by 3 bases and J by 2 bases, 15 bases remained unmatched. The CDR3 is CASSPRGIGGQTNYGYTF. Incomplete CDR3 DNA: TGTGCCAGCTCACCTCGCGGTATAGGGGGACAGACAAACTATGGC. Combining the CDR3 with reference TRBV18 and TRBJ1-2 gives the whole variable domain NAGVMQNPRHLVRRRGQEARLRCSPMKGHSHVYWYRQLPEEGLKFMVYLQKENIIDESGMPKERFSAEFPKEGPSILRIQQVVRGDSAAYFCASSPRGIGGQTNYGYTFGSGTRLTVV.

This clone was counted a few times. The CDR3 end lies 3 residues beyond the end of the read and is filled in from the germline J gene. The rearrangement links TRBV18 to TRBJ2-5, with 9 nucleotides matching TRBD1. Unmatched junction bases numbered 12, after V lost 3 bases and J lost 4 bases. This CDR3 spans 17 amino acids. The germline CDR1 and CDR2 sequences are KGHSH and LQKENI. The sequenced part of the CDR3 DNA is TGTGCCAGCTCACCGCTCGGAGGGACAGGGAGGGGAGAGACC. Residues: CASSPLGGTGRGET. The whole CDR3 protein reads CASSPLGGTGRGETQYF.

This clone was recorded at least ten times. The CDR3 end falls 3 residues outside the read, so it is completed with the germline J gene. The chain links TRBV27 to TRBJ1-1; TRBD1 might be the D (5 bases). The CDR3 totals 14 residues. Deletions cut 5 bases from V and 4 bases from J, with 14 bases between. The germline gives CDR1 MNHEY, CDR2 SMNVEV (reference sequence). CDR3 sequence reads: CASSLRWGGTEAFF. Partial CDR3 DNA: TGTGCCAGCAGTCTCCGGTGGGGGGGCACTGAA.

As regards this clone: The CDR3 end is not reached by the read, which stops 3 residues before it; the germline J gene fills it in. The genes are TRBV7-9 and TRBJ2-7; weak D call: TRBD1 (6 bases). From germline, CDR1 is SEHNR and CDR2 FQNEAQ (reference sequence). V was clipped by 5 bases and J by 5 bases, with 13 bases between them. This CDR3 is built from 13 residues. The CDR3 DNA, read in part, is TGTGCCAGCAGCACGCAACAGGGTGACGAG. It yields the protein CASSTQQGDE. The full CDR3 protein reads CASSTQQGDEQYF.

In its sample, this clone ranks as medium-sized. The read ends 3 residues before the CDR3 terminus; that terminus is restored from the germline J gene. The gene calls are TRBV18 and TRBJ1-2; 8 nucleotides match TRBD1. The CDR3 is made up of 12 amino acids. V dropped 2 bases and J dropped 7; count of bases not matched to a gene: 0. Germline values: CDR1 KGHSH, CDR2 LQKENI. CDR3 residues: CASSPDRGGYTF. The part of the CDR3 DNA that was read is TGTGCCAGCTCACCAGACAGGGGTGGC.

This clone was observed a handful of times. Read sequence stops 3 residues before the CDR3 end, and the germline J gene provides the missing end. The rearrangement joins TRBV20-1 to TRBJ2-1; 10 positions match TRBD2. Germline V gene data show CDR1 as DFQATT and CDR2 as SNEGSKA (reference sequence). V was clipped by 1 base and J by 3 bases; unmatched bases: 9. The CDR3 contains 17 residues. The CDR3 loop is CSARGSGRGGIYNEQFF. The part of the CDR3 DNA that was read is TGCAGTGCTAGAGGCAGCGGGAGGGGGGGGATCTACAATGAG.

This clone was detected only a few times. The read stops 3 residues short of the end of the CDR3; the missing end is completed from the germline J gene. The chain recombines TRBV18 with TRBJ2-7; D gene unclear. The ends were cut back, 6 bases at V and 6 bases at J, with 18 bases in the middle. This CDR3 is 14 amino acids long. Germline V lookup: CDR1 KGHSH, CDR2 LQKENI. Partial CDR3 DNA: TGTGCCAGCTCGCCCGGCAGGCTTCGTGGCGAG. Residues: CASSPGRLRGE. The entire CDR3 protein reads CASSPGRLRGEQYF.

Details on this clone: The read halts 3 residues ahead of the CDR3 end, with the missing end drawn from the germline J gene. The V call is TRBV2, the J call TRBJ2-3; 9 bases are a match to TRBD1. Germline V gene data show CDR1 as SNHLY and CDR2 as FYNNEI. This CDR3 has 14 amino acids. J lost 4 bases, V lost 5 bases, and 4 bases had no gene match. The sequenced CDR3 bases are TGTGCCAGCAGTCCGGACAGGGGAGCAGATACG. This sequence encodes CASSPDRGADT. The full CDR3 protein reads CASSPDRGADTQYF.

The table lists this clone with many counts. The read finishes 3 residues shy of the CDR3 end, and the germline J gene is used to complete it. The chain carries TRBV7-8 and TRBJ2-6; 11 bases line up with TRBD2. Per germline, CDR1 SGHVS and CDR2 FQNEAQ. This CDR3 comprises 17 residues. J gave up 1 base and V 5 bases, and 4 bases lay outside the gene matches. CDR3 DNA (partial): TGTGCCAGCAGCGTTCTAGCGGGAGGTTCTGGGGCCAACGTC. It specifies CASSVLAGGSGANV. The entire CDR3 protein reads CASSVLAGGSGANVLTF.

CDR3 loop: CASSFPGLEDTQYF. The CDR3 DNA, read in part, is TGCGCCAGCAGCTTCCCGGGACTAGAAGATACG. The V and J genes are TRBV5-1 and TRBJ2-3; 8 positions match TRBD2. The CDR3 end falls 3 residues outside the read, so it is completed with the germline J gene. This CDR3 is 14 amino acids long. The germline V gene encodes CDR1 SGHRS and CDR2 YFSETQ. Trimming took 2 bases from V and 5 from J; bases not matched to a gene: 4.

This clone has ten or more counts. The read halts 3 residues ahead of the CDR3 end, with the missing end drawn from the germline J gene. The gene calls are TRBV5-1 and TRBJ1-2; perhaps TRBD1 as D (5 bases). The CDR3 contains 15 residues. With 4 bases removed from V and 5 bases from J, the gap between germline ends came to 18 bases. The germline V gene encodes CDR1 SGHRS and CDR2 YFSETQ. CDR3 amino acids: CASSPRDSGSYGYTF. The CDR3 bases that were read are TGCGCCAGCAGCCCCCGGGACTCGGGGTCGTATGGC.